This is a list of T cell receptor beta chains from one sample in a study of T cell responses to AZD1222 COVID-19 vaccine. Using immunoSEQ multiplex PCR, the repertoire was profiled, and TCRdb retains in-frame clones only, with some absent. The repertoire holds 70,000 to 85,000 clones, with 83% as singletons. Sequencing used peripheral blood, obtained 28 days after the second AZD1222 dose. These receptors originate from an adult who received the AZD1222 COVID-19 vaccine. CDR3s include the opening cysteine and the closing phenylalanine or tryptophan. D genes are given only for firm matches. Some rows have no size entry. The others give once, few or many, or a class for an expanded clone.

abundance: .; v_gene: TRBV6-2/TRBV6-3; j_gene: TRBJ2-3; d_gene: .; CDR3aa: CASSYAENTQYF; CDR3nt: TGTGCCAGCAGTTACGCGGAAAATACGCAGTATTTT
abundance: .; v_gene: TRBV24-1; j_gene: TRBJ2-1; d_gene: .; CDR3aa: CATSDLLKDEQFF; CDR3nt: TGTGCCACCAGTGATTTGCTCAAGGATGAGCAGTTCTTC
abundance: .; v_gene: TRBV19; j_gene: TRBJ1-6; d_gene: .; CDR3aa: CASRGELSNSPLHF; CDR3nt: TGTGCCAGTAGGGGGGAGCTCTCTAATTCACCCCTCCACTTT
abundance: few; v_gene: TRBV7-9; j_gene: TRBJ2-2; d_gene: .; CDR3aa: CASSLEVRFPGELFF; CDR3nt: TGTGCCAGCAGCTTAGAAGTCCGGTTTCCCGGGGAGCTGTTTTTT
abundance: .; v_gene: TRBV5-4; j_gene: TRBJ2-1; d_gene: TRBD1; CDR3aa: CASSHRQGETNEQFF; CDR3nt: TGTGCCAGCAGCCACCGACAGGGGGAAACTAATGAGCAGTTCTTC
abundance: .; v_gene: TRBV2; j_gene: TRBJ2-6; d_gene: TRBD1; CDR3aa: CASVSGGSFSGANVLTF; CDR3nt: TGTGCCAGCGTTTCAGGGGGTTCCTTCTCTGGGGCCAACGTCCTGACTTTC
abundance: .; v_gene: TRBV6-5; j_gene: TRBJ1-1; d_gene: .; CDR3aa: CASSRQVNTEAFF; CDR3nt: TGTGCCAGCAGTCGACAGGTGAACACTGAAGCTTTCTTT
abundance: few; v_gene: TRBV7-2; j_gene: TRBJ2-5; d_gene: .; CDR3aa: CASSPQETQYF; CDR3nt: TGTGCCAGCAGCCCTCAAGAGACCCAGTACTTC
abundance: .; v_gene: TRBV19; j_gene: TRBJ2-1; d_gene: .; CDR3aa: CASKGGSSYNEQFF; CDR3nt: TGTGCCAGTAAGGGAGGTAGCTCCTACAATGAGCAGTTCTTC
abundance: .; v_gene: TRBV4-2; j_gene: TRBJ1-1; d_gene: .; CDR3aa: CASSQDPRPTEAFF; CDR3nt: TGTGCCAGCAGCCAAGACCCTAGGCCCACTGAAGCTTTCTTT
abundance: .; v_gene: TRBV27; j_gene: TRBJ1-1; d_gene: .; CDR3aa: CASSEPGRANTEAFF; CDR3nt: TGTGCCAGCAGTGAACCGGGACGGGCAAACACTGAAGCTTTCTTT
abundance: .; v_gene: TRBV28; j_gene: TRBJ1-3; d_gene: .; CDR3aa: CASSRRPGNTIYF; CDR3nt: TGTGCCAGCAGCCGGAGACCTGGAAACACCATATATTTT
abundance: once; v_gene: TRBV7-2; j_gene: TRBJ2-7; d_gene: .; CDR3aa: CASSPQSGPTYEQYF; CDR3nt: TGTGCCAGCAGCCCCCAAAGCGGGCCAACCTACGAGCAGTACTTC
abundance: .; v_gene: TRBV5-5; j_gene: TRBJ1-6; d_gene: .; CDR3aa: CASSPRLGDSPLHF; CDR3nt: TGTGCCAGCAGCCCCCGTTTAGGGGATTCACCCCTCCACTTT
abundance: .; v_gene: TRBV5-5; j_gene: TRBJ2-7; d_gene: .; CDR3aa: CASSFEGSSYEQYF; CDR3nt: TGTGCCAGCAGCTTTGAGGGGTCTTCCTACGAGCAGTACTTC
abundance: .; v_gene: TRBV4-3; j_gene: TRBJ1-3; d_gene: .; CDR3aa: CASSQDTAGTYSGNTIYF; CDR3nt: TGCGCCAGCAGCCAAGATACGGCAGGGACGTACTCTGGAAACACCATATATTTT
abundance: .; v_gene: TRBV19; j_gene: TRBJ2-1; d_gene: .; CDR3aa: CASKRETSSYNEQFF; CDR3nt: TGTGCCAGTAAAAGAGAAACCTCTTCCTACAATGAGCAGTTCTTC
abundance: .; v_gene: TRBV12-1; j_gene: TRBJ2-6; d_gene: .; CDR3aa: CASSPWGSEPGANVLTF; CDR3nt: TGTGCCAGCAGCCCCTGGGGAAGTGAGCCTGGGGCCAACGTCCTGACTTTC
abundance: once; v_gene: TRBV7-2; j_gene: TRBJ1-6; d_gene: .; CDR3aa: CASSLLPLGNSPLHF; CDR3nt: TGTGCCAGCAGCTTACTCCCCCTCGGGAATTCACCCCTCCACTTT
abundance: .; v_gene: TRBV24-1; j_gene: TRBJ1-4; d_gene: .; CDR3aa: CATSETSGGANEKLFF; CDR3nt: TGTGCCACCAGTGAAACCTCAGGAGGGGCTAATGAAAAACTGTTTTTT
abundance: .; v_gene: TRBV6-6; j_gene: TRBJ2-7; d_gene: TRBD2; CDR3aa: CASRRLLAGDLDEQYF; CDR3nt: TGTGCCAGCAGAAGGTTACTAGCGGGAGACTTGGACGAGCAGTACTTC
abundance: .; v_gene: TRBV29-1; j_gene: TRBJ1-6; d_gene: TRBD1; CDR3aa: CSVARTGNNNSPLHF; CDR3nt: TGCAGCGTCGCCAGGACAGGGAACAATAATTCACCCCTCCACTTT
abundance: .; v_gene: TRBV7-2; j_gene: TRBJ2-2; d_gene: .; CDR3aa: CASSLGLNTGELFF; CDR3nt: TGTGCCAGCAGCTTAGGACTCAACACCGGGGAGCTGTTTTTT
abundance: .; v_gene: TRBV28; j_gene: TRBJ2-3; d_gene: TRBD2; CDR3aa: CASSFKREGTDTQYF; CDR3nt: TGTGCCAGCAGTTTTAAGCGGGAGGGGACAGATACGCAGTATTTT
abundance: once; v_gene: TRBV7-9; j_gene: TRBJ1-1; d_gene: .; CDR3aa: CASSLAGAMNTEAFF; CDR3nt: TGTGCCAGCAGCTTAGCGGGAGCCATGAACACTGAAGCTTTCTTT
abundance: .; v_gene: TRBV28; j_gene: TRBJ2-7; d_gene: TRBD1; CDR3aa: CASSTRQGSYEQYF; CDR3nt: TGTGCCAGCAGCACGAGACAGGGATCCTACGAGCAGTACTTC
abundance: .; v_gene: TRBV9; j_gene: TRBJ2-2; d_gene: TRBD2; CDR3aa: CASSVVASGRADRAELFF; CDR3nt: TGTGCCAGCAGCGTAGTGGCTAGCGGGAGGGCCGATCGCGCGGAGCTGTTTTTT
abundance: .; v_gene: TRBV5-4; j_gene: TRBJ2-5; d_gene: .; CDR3aa: CASSLKVGGQETQYF; CDR3nt: TGTGCCAGCAGCTTGAAGGTGGGGGGCCAAGAGACCCAGTACTTC
abundance: .; v_gene: TRBV30; j_gene: TRBJ1-2; d_gene: TRBD1; CDR3aa: CAWRTGAYGYTF; CDR3nt: TGTGCCTGGCGGACAGGGGCCTATGGCTACACCTTC
abundance: .; v_gene: TRBV28; j_gene: TRBJ1-1; d_gene: .; CDR3aa: CASRSRQWNTEAFF; CDR3nt: TGTGCCAGCAGATCGAGACAATGGAACACTGAAGCTTTCTTT
abundance: .; v_gene: TRBV11-1; j_gene: TRBJ1-1; d_gene: .; CDR3aa: CASSSHSMAVGTEAFF; CDR3nt: TGTGCCAGCAGCTCCCACAGTATGGCCGTCGGGACTGAAGCTTTCTTT
abundance: .; v_gene: TRBV7-2; j_gene: TRBJ1-6; d_gene: .; CDR3aa: CASSEFTGNKGALHF; CDR3nt: TGTGCCAGCAGCGAATTCACAGGGAACAAAGGAGCCCTCCACTTT